The 3 T cell receptor beta chains presented below share a single source sample, sequenced in a study of T-cell reconstitution after alpha-beta-depleted transplantation in children. The authors prepared the TCRbeta library with unique molecular identifiers. Via MiXCR, TCRdb re-called the PCR reads, giving one row per CDR3 protein. The sample has around 800,000 distinct CDR3 sequences; 16% are singletons. Sample: PBMCs, mostly from graft donor cells, taken 360 days after TCRalphabeta/CD19-depleted stem cell transplant. The receptor set was obtained from a male patient between 5 and 17 years old who had a stem cell transplant for acute lymphoblastic leukemia, so the T cells may come from the graft donor.

CDR3 residues: CASSYGQPSGNTIYF. In DNA, the CDR3 is TGTGCCAGCAGCTACGGGCAGCCGTCTGGAAACACCATATATTTT. V gene TRBV3-1 combines with J gene TRBJ1-3; unclear D gene. V lost 5 bases, J lost 1 base, and 12 bases lay in between. Germline V CDR1 and CDR2: LGHDT, YNNKEL (reference sequence). CDR3 length: 15 amino acids.

This rearrangement joins TRBV24-1 to TRBJ2-1, with TRBD1 identical over 9 bases. After removal of 3 bases from V and 0 bases from J, the junction contained 14 bases not matched to a gene. Germline V gene data show CDR1 as KGHDR and CDR2 as SFDVKD. This CDR3 region has 20 residues. The CDR3 protein is CATSDTGQGVKASSYNEQFF. In nucleotides, the CDR3 is TGTGCCACCAGTGATACGGGACAGGGTGTTAAAGCGAGCTCCTACAATGAGCAGTTCTTC.

This clonotype appeared many times. CDR3 sequence: CASRLGQGFFYEQYF. In DNA, the CDR3 is TGTGCCAGCAGGCTGGGACAGGGGTTCTTCTACGAGCAGTACTTC. V and J are TRBV12-3 or TRBV12-4 and TRBJ2-7, with 10 bases that match TRBD1. The CDR3 is 15 residues long. The V segment lost 6 bases and the J segment 3 bases; nucleotides outside the gene matches: 8.